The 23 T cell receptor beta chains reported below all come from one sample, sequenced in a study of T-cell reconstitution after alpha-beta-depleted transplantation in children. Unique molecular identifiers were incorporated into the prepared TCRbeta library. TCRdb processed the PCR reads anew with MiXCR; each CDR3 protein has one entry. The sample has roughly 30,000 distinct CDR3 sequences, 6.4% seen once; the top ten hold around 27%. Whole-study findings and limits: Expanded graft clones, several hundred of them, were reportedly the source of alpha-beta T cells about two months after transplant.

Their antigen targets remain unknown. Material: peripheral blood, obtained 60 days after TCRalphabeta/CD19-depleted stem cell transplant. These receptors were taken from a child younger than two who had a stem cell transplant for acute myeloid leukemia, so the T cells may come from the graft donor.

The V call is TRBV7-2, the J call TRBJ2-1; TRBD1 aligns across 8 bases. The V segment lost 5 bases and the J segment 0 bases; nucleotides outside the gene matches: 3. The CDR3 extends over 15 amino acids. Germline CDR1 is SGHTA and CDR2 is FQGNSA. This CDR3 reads CASSPGQGSYNEQFF. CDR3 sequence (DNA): TGTGCCAGCAGCCCTGGACAGGGCTCCTACAATGAGCAGTTCTTC.

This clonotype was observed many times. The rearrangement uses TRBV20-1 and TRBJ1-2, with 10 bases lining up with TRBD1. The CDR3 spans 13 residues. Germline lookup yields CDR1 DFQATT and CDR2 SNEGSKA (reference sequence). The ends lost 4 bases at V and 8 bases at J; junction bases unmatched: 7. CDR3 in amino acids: CSAIDRGRRGYTF. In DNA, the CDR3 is TGCAGTGCTATTGACAGGGGGCGACGGGGCTACACCTTC.

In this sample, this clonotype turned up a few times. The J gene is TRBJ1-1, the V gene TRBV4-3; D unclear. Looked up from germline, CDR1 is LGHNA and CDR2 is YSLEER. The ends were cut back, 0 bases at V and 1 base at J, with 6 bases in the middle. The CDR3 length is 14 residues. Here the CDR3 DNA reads TGCGCCAGCAGCCAAGATTGGGGGAACACTGAAGCTTTCTTT. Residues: CASSQDWGNTEAFF.

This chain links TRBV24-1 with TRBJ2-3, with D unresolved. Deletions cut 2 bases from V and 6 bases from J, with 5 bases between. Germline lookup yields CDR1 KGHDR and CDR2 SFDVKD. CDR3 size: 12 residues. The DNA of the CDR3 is TGTGCCACCAGTGATTACGGGGATACGCAGTATTTT. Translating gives CATSDYGDTQYF.

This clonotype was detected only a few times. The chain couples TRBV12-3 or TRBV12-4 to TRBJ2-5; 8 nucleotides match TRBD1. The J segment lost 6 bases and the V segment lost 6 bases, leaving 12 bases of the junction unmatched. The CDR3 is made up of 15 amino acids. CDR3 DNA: TGTGCCAGCAGCATTTGGACAGGGATGGGGAAGACCCAGTACTTC. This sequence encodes CASSIWTGMGKTQYF.

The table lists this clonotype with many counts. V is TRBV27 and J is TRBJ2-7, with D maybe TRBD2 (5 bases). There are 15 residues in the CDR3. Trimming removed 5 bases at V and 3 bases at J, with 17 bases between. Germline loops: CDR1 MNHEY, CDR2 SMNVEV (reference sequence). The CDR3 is CASSRVGGSFYEQYF. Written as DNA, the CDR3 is TGTGCCAGCAGTCGGGTAGGAGGATCTTTCTACGAGCAGTACTTC.

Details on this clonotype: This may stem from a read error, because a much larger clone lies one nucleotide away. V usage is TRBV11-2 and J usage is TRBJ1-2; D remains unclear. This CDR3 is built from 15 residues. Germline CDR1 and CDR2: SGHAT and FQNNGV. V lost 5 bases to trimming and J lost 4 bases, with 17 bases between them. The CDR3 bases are TGTGCCAGCAGCATGGACGGCCTTAACCGCTATGGCTACACCTTC. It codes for CASSMDGLNRYGYTF.

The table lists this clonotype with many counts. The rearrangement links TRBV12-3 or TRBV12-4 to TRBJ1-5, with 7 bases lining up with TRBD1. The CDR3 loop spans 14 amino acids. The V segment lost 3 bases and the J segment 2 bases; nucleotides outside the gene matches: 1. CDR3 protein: CASSFQGGNQPQHF. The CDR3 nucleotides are TGTGCCAGCAGTTTTCAGGGGGGCAATCAGCCCCAGCATTTT.

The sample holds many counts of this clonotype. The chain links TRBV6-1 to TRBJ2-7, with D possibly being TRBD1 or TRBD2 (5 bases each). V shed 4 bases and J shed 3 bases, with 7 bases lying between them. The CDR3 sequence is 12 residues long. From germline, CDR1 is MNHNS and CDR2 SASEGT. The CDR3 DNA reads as TGTGCCAGCAGTGTGAGGGGCTACGAGCAGTACTTC. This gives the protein CASSVRGYEQYF.

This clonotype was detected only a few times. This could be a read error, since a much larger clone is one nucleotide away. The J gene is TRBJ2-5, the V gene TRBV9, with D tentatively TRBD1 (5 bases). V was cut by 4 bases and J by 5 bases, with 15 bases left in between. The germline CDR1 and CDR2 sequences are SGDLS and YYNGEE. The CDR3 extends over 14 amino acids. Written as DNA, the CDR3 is TGTGCCAGCAGCTCCCAGCCTAGGGGTGAGACCCAGTACTTC. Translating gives CASSSQPRGETQYF.

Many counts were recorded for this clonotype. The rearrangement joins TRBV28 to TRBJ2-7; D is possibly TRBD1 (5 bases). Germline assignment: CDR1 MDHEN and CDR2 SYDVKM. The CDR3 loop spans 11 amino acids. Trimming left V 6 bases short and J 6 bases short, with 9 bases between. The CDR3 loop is CASSPQGEQYF. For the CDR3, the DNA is TGTGCCAGCAGCCCCCAGGGCGAGCAGTACTTC.

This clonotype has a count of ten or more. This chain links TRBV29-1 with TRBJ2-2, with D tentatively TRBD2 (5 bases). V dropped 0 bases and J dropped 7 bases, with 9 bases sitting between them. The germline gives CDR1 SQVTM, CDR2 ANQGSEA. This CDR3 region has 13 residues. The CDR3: CSVEDGGYGELFF. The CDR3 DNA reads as TGCAGCGTTGAAGATGGCGGGTACGGGGAGCTGTTTTTT.

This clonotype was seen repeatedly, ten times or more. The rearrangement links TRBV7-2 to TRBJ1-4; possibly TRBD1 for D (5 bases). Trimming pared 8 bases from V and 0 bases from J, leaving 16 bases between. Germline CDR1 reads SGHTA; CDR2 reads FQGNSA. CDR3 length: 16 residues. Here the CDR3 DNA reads TGTGCCAGCTCCCGGCGACAGATTGCAACTAATGAAAAACTGTTTTTT. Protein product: CASSRRQIATNEKLFF.

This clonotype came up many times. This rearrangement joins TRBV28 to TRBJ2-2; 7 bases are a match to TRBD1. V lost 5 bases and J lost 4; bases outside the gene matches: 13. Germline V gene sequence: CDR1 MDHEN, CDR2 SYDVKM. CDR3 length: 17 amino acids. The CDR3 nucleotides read TGTGCCAGCAGTCCAACAACAGGGGACCCTTTCACCGGGGAGCTGTTTTTT. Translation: CASSPTTGDPFTGELFF.

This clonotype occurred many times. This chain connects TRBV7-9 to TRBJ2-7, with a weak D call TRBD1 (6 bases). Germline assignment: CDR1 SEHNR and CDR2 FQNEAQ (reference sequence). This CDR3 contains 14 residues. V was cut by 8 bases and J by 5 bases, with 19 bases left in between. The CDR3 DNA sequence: TGTGCCAGCTCAGTGGTGACAGGCCCCCACGAGCAGTACTTC. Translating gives CASSVVTGPHEQYF.

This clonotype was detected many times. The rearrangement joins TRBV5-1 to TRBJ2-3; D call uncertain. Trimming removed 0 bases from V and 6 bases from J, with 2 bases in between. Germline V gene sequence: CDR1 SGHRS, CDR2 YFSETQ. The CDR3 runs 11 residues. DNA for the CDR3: TGCGCCAGCAGCTTGGTGGATACGCAGTATTTT. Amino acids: CASSLVDTQYF.

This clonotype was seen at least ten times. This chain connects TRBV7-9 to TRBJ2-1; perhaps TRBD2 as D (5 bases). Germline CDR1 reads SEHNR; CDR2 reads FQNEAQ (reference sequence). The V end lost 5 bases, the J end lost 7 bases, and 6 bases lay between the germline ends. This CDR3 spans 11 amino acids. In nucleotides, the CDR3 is TGTGCCAGCAGCCGAGGGAATGAGCAGTTCTTC. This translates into CASSRGNEQFF. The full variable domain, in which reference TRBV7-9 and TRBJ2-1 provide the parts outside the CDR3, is DTGVSQNPRHKITKRGQNVTFRCDPISEHNRLYWYRQTLGQGPEFLTYFQNEAQLEKSRLLSDRFSAERPKGSFSTLEIQRTEQGDSAMYLCASSRGNEQFFGPGTRLTVL.

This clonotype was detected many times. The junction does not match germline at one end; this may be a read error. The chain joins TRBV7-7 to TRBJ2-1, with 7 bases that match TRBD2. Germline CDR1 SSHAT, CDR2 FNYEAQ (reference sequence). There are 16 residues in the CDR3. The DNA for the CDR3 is TGTGCTAGCAGCGAGCTTCCTAGCGGCTCCTACAATGAGCAGTTCTTC. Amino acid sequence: CASSELPSGSYNEQFF.

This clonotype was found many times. DNA for the CDR3: TGCGCCAGCAGCTTGAGGACTAGCGGGACTAGCACAGATACGCAGTATTTT. The encoded protein is CASSLRTSGTSTDTQYF. The chain carries TRBV5-1 and TRBJ2-3; 12 bases fit TRBD2. CDR1 is SGHRS, CDR2 YFSETQ, per germline. The CDR3 has 17 residues. Trimming cost V 1 base and J 0 bases; bases outside gene matches: 3.

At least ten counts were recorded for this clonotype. In DNA, the CDR3 is TGTGCCAGCACCCTCTTGGGAGGAGGAAACACAGATACGCAGTATTTT. Translating it yields CASTLLGGGNTDTQYF. The chain joins TRBV2 to TRBJ2-3; the D gene is possibly TRBD2 (6 bases). Between the trimmed V and J ends, which lost 7 bases and 2 bases, there was a span of 19 bases. The CDR3 sequence is 16 residues long. Germline V gene sequence: CDR1 SNHLY, CDR2 FYNNEI.

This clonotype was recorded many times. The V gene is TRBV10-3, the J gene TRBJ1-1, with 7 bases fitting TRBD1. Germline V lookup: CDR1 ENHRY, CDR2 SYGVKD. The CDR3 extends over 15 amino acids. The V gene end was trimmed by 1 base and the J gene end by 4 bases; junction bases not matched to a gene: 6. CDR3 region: CAISEYETGFTEAFF. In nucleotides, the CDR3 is TGTGCCATCAGTGAGTATGAGACAGGGTTCACTGAAGCTTTCTTT.

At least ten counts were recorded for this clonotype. The CDR3 nucleotides read TGCGCCAGCAGCTTTCCTAACACCGGGGAGCTGTTTTTT. Residues: CASSFPNTGELFF. V gene TRBV5-1 combines with J gene TRBJ2-2, with D unresolved. CDR3 length equals 13 residues. CDR1 is SGHRS and CDR2 is YFSETQ in the germline V gene. The V and J ends lost 2 bases and 2 bases respectively, with 4 bases between them. The full variable domain, in which reference TRBV5-1 and TRBJ2-2 provide the parts outside the CDR3, is KAGVTQTPRYLIKTRGQQVTLSCSPISGHRSVSWYQQTPGQGLQFLFEYFSETQRNKGNFPGRFSGRQFSNSRSEMNVSTLELGDSALYLCASSFPNTGELFFGEGSRLTVL.

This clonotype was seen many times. The CDR3, as DNA: TGTGCCAGCAGCCCTCTCCAGGGGAGCACCGGGGAGCTGTTTTTT. The encoded protein is CASSPLQGSTGELFF. The genes are TRBV7-3 and TRBJ2-2; TRBD1 is a possible D gene (6 bases). CDR1 and CDR2 from the germline V gene are SGHTA and FQGTGA. This CDR3 comprises 15 residues. Trimming left V 5 bases short and J 4 bases short, with 14 bases between.